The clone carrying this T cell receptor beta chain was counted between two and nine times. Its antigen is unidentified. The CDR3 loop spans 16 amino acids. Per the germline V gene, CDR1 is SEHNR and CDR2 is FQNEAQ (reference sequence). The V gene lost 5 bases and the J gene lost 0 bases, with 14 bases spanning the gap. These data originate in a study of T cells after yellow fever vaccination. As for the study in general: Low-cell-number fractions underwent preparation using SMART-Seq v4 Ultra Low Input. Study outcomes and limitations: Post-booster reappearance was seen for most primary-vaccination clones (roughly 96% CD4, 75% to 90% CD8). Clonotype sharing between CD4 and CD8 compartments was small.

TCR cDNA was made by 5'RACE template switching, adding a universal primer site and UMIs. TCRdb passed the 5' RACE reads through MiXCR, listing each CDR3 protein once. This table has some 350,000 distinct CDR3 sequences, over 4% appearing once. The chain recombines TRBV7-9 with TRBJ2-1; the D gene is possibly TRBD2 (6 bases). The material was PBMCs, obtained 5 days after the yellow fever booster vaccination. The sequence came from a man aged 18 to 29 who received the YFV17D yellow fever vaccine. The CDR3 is CASSPVGAGSYNEQFF. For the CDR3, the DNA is TGTGCCAGCAGCCCCGTTGGAGCGGGCTCCTACAATGAGCAGTTCTTC.